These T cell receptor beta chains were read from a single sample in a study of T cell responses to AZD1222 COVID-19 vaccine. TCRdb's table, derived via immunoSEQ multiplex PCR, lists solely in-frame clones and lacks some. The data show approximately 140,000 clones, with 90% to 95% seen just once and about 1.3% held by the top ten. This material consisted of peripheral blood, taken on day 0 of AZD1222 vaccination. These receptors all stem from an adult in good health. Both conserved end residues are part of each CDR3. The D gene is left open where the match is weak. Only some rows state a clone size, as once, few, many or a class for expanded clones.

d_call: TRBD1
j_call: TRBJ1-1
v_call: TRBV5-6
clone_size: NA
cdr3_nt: TGTGCCAGCAGCTTGGGACAGGGATACACTGAAGCTTTCTTT
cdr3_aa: CASSLGQGYTEAFF

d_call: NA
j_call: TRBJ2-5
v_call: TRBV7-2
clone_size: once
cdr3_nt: TGTGCCAGCAGCTTAAGTCCGACGGGAAGTCAAGAGACCCAGTACTTC
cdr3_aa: CASSLSPTGSQETQYF

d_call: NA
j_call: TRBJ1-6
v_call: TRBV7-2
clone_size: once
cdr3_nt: TGTGCCAGCAGCCCAGTGACTCCGAATTCACCCCTCCACTTT
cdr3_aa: CASSPVTPNSPLHF

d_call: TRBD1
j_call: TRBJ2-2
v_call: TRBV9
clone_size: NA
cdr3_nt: TGTGCCAGCAGCGTAGCCGGAAGACAGGGTGCGGAGCTGTTTTTT
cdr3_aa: CASSVAGRQGAELFF

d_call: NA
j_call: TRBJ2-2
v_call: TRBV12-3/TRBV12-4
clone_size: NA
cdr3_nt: TGTGCCAGCAGTGGGGGGTGGGCCGGGGAGCTGTTTTTT
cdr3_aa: CASSGGWAGELFF

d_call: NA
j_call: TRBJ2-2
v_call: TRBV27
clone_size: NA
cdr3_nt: TGTGCCAGCAGTTTAATGTTGGTCAGGGGTCCCGGGGGCGGGGAGCTGTTTTTT
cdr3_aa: CASSLMLVRGPGGGELFF

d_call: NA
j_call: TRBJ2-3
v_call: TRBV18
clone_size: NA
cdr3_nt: TGTGCCAGCTCACGCATACCAGATACGCAGTATTTT
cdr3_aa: CASSRIPDTQYF

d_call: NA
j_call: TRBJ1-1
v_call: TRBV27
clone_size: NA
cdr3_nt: TGTGCCACCACGAGTCCGTTGAACACTGAAGCTTTCTTT
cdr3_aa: CATTSPLNTEAFF

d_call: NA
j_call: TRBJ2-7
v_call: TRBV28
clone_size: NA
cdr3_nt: TGTGCCAGCAGTCCCCGCTCCGGGATTGAGCAGTACTTC
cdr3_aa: CASSPRSGIEQYF

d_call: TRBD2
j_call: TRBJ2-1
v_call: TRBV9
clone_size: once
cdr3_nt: TGTGCCAGCAGCGTAGGGGGCGGGAGCGTCTACAATGAGCAGTTCTTC
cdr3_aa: CASSVGGGSVYNEQFF

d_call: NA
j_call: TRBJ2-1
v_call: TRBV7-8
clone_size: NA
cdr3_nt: TGTGCCAGCAGCTTGCTGAAATACAATGAGCAGTTCTTC
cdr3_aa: CASSLLKYNEQFF

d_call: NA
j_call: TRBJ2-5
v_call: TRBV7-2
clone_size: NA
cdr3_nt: TGTGCCAGCATCAAAGGACGTGTCCCAGAGACCCAGTACTTC
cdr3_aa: CASIKGRVPETQYF

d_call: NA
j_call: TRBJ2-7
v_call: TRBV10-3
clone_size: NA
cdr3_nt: TGTGCCATCAGTGAGTCGACGTGGGAGAGGGCCCACGAGCAGTACTTC
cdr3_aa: CAISESTWERAHEQYF

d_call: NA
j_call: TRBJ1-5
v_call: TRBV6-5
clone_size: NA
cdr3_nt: TGTGCCAGCAGGCCTACGGGCTCATTGGGGCCCCAGCATTTT
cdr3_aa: CASRPTGSLGPQHF

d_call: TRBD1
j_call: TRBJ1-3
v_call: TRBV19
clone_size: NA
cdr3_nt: TGTGCCGGGGGACAGCCTGGAAACACCATATATTTT
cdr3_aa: CAGGQPGNTIYF

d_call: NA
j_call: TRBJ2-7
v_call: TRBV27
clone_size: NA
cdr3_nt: TGTGCCAGACTCGGCTACGAGCAGTACTTC
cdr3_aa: CARLGYEQYF

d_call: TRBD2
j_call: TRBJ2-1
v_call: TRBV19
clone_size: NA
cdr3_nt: TGTGCCAGTAGTGACCCGCCTAGCGGGAGGAGTAATGAGCAGTTCTTC
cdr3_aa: CASSDPPSGRSNEQFF

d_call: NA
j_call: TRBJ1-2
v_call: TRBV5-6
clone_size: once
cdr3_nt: TGTGCCAGCAGCTTGGACAGGGACTATGGCTACACCTTC
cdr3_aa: CASSLDRDYGYTF

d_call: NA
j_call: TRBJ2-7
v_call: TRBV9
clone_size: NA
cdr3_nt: TGTGCCAGCAGCCTCCAGGCCCTCGGCTACGAGCAGTACTTC
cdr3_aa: CASSLQALGYEQYF

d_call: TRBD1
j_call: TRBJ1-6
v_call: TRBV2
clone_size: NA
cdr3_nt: TGTGCCAGCAGCGCCCCTCGGGACAGGGGAAGACGATCACCCCTCCACTTT
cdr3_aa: CASSAPRDRGRRSPLHF

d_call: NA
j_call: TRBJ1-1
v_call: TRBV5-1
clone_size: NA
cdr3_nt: TGCGCCAGCAGCTTGGGGCAGGGGATCACTGAAGCTTTCTTT
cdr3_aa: CASSLGQGITEAFF

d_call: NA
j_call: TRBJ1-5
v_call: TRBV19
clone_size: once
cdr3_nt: TGTGCCAGTAGTAATCTGCGGCTGTGGGGTTCCGGACAGTGGGATCAGCCCCAGCATTTT
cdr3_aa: CASSNLRLWGSGQWDQPQHF

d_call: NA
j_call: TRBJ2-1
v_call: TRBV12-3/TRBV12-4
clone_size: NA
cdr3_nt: TGTGCCAGCAGTTTCGAACTCCGAGGGGGGCAGTTCTTC
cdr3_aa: CASSFELRGGQFF

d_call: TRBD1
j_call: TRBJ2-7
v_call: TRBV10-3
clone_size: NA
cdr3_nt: TGTGCCATCAGCGCCGGGACAGGGATGTACGAGCAGTACTTC
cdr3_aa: CAISAGTGMYEQYF

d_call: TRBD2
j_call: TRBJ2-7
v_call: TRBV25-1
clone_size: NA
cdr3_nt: TGTGCCAGCAGTATGGGACTAGCGGGAGCAGTAACCTACGAGCAGTACTTC
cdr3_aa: CASSMGLAGAVTYEQYF

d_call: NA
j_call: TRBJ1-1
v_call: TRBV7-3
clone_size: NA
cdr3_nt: TGTGCCAGCAGCTTGAGGGCCAGCGACAGGTTGAACACTGAAGCTTTCTTT
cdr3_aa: CASSLRASDRLNTEAFF

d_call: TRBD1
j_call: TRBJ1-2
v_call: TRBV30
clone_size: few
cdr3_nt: TGTGCCTGGAGTGGGAAACAGGGGTCCTACACCTTC
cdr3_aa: CAWSGKQGSYTF

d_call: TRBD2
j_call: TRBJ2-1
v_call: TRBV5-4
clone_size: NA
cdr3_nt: TGTGCCAGCAGCTTGGCCGGGCGGGGGGGCTTTAGCTCCTACAATGAGCAGTTCTTC
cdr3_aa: CASSLAGRGGFSSYNEQFF

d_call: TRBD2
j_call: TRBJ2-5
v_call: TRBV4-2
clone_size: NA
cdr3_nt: TGTGCCAGCAGCCAGACGCGGGGGGGCCAAGAGACCCAGTACTTC
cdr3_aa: CASSQTRGGQETQYF

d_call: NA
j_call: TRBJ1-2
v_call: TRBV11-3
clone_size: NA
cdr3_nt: TGTGCCAGCAGCTTGTCCGGGCAGGGCTACACCTTC
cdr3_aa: CASSLSGQGYTF

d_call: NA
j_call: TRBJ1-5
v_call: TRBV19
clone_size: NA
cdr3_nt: TGTGCCAGTAGTCCCCCGGACCGTAGCAATCAGCCCCAGCATTTT
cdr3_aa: CASSPPDRSNQPQHF

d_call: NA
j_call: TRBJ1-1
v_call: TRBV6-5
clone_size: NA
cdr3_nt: TGTGCCAGCAGTTACTCGACAGTTGCGGGCACTGAAGCTTTCTTT
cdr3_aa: CASSYSTVAGTEAFF

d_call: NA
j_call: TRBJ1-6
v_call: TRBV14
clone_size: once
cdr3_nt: TGTGCCAGCAGCCGGGGGGGCCTTGGCTCCTATAATTCACCCCTCCACTTT
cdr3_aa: CASSRGGLGSYNSPLHF

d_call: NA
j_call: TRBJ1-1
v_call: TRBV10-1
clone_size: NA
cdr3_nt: TGCGCCAGCAGTGAGTCGACAGGCAACACTGAAGCTTTCTTT
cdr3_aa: CASSESTGNTEAFF

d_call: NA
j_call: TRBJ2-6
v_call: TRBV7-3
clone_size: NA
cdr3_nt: TGTGCCAGCAGCTTAAACTCTGGGGCCAACGTCCTGACTTTC
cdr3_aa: CASSLNSGANVLTF

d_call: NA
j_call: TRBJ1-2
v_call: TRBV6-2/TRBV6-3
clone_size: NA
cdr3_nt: TGTGCCAGCAGTTACCGTCCCGGCCGGCACGTCTATGGCTACACCTTC
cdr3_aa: CASSYRPGRHVYGYTF

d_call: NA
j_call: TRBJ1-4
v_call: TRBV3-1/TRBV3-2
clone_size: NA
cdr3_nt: TGTGCCAGCAGCCATTTGGGGGCGTCAGAGGATGAAAAACTGTTTTTT
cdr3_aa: CASSHLGASEDEKLFF

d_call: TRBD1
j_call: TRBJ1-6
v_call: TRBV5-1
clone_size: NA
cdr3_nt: TGCGCCAGCAGCTTGGAACCTGGGACAGGGACTTCACCCCTCCACTTT
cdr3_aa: CASSLEPGTGTSPLHF

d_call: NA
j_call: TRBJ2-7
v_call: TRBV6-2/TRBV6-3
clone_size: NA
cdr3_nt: TGTGCCAGCAGCCAGACAAGGGGGCAGTACTTC
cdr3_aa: CASSQTRGQYF

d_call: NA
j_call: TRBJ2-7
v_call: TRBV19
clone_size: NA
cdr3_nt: TGTGCCAGTAGTATTGACAGGCGATCCTACGAGCAGTACTTC
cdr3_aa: CASSIDRRSYEQYF

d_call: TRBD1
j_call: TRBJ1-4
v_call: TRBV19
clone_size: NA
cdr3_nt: TGTGCCAGTATTGGACAGGGGACGCGGAAACTGTTTTTT
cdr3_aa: CASIGQGTRKLFF

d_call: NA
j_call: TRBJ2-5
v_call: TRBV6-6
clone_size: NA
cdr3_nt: TGTGCCAGCAGTTCTCAAGAGACCCAGTACTTC
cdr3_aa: CASSSQETQYF

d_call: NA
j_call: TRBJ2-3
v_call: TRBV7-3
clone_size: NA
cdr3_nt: TGTGCCAGCACCCGGGGAACTAGCACAGATACGCAGTATTTT
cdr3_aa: CASTRGTSTDTQYF

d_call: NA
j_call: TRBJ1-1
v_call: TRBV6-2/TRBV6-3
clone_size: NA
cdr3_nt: TGTGCCAGCAGCGGGCCTACCCCCCCTGAAGCTTTCTTT
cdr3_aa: CASSGPTPPEAFF

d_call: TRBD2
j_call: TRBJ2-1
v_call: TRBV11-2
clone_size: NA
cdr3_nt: TGTGCCAGCAGCCGAAGGGGCCTAGCGGGAGTGGGGTCCTACAATGAGCAGTTCTTC
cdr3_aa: CASSRRGLAGVGSYNEQFF

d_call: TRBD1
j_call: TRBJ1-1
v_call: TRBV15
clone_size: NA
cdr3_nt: TGTGCCACCAGCAGAGAGGGACAGGGGATAACGGTTTTCTTT
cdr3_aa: CATSREGQGITVFF

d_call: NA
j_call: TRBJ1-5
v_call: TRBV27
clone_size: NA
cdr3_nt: TGTGCCAGCAGTCTACTTATCGGGGGGCCCCAGCATTTT
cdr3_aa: CASSLLIGGPQHF

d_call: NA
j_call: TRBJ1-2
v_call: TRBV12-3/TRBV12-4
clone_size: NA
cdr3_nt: TGTGCCAGCAGCCTCCCCAACCGTGGCTACACCTTC
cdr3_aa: CASSLPNRGYTF

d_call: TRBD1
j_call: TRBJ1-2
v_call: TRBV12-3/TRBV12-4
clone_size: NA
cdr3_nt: TGTGCCAGCAGTTATGGGACAGGGTCTGGCTACACCTTC
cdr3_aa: CASSYGTGSGYTF

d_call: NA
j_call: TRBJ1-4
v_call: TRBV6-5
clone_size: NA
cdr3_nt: TGTGCCAGCCGACAGAAGAGCTTTAATGAAAAACTGTTTTTT
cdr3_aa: CASRQKSFNEKLFF

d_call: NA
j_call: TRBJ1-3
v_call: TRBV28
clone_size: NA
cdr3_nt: TGTGCCAGCAGTTTATGGGGGGATGCTGGAAACACCATATATTTT
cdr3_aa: CASSLWGDAGNTIYF